This T cell receptor beta chain was identified in a study of T cell repertoires in cytomegalovirus infection. Study as a whole: Indications came from public TCR beta signatures; they pointed to CMV infection and to a matching HLA type. Points from the study as a whole: HLA-C-restricted TCR beta clonotypes specific for CMV led the ex vivo response.

One entry per CDR3 protein, called by TCRdb with MiXCR from the reads. This sample has about 900,000 distinct CDR3 sequences, with approximately 31% found just once. Note on this clonotype: The antigen is unknown.

This TCR was recovered from a human donor in good health (CMV status not recorded). Some clones in this sample may be carry-over from other donors' samples. The specimen was cultured CD8+ T cells from PBMCs, collected from culture after CMV antigen stimulation.

CDR3 protein: CAIMGRGPGADTQYF. For the CDR3, the DNA is TGTGCCATCATGGGCAGGGGGCCAGGGGCAGATACGCAGTATTTT. The rearrangement links TRBV10-3 to TRBJ2-3; 8 nucleotides agree with TRBD1. The length of the CDR3 is 15 residues. CDR1 and CDR2 from the germline V gene are ENHRY and SYGVKD. With V trimmed by 7 bases and J by 4 bases, 10 bases remained unmatched.